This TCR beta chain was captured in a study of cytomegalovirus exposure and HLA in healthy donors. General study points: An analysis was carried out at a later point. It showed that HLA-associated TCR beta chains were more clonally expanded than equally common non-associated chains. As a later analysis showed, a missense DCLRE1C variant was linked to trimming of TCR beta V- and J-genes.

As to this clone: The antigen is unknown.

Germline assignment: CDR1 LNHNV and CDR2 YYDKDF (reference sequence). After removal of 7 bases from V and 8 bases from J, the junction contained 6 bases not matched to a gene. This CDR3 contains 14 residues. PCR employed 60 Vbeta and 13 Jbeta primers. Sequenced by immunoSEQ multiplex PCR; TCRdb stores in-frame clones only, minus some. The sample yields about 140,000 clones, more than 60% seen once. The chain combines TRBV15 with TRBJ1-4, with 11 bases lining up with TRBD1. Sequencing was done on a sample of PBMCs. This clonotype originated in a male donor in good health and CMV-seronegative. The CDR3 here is CATKDRGLREKLFF. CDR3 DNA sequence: TGTGCCACCAAGGACAGGGGGCTGAGGGAAAAACTGTTTTTT.